This T cell receptor beta chain originates from a study of OX40 agonist ivuxolimab in advanced cancers. The germline gives CDR1 SGHTA, CDR2 FQGNSA. V was shortened by 10 bases and J by 7 bases, with 22 bases between the two germline ends. The CDR3 runs 14 residues. The sample holds many counts of this clone. The method was immunoSEQ multiplex PCR; TCRdb's version includes in-frame clones alone and lacks a portion of them. Here the sample spans around 70,000 clones, roughly four fifths being singletons. V is TRBV7-2 and J is TRBJ1-2; the D gene is possibly TRBD1 (5 bases). Sequences were derived from CD4+ or CD8+ T cells sorted from blood, sampled in a trial of the OX40 agonist ivuxolimab. This receptor was obtained from an adult with an advanced solid tumor such as melanoma, head and neck, liver or kidney cancer. The CDR3 sequence: CAIPSNRRVAGYTF. CDR3 sequence (DNA): TGTGCCATCCCTTCAAACAGGCGCGTGGCTGGCTACACCTTC.